This is a list of T cell receptor beta chains from one sample in a study of identical twins. TCRdb fed the 5' RACE reads into MiXCR, producing one record per CDR3 protein. The sample carries under 900,000 distinct CDR3 sequences, 18% recorded once. This sample also appeared in a second study, on T cells expressing NK-cell markers.

Sequences were obtained from PBMCs. Source of these receptors: a woman aged 18 to 35 in good health. The CDR3 runs from the conserved cysteine through the conserved F or W. D genes are given only for firm matches. Where a row states a size, it is once, few, many or the class of an expanded clone; other rows omit it.

>TRBV25-1|NA|TRBD2|TRBJ2-1
TGTGCCAGCAGCCCCCCTCCAGAGCGGGAGAGGGTGTACAATGAGCAGTTCTTC
CASSPPPERERVYNEQFF
>TRBV20-1|NA|NA|TRBJ2-7
TGCAGTGCTAGAGATCCCGTGGGGGTCTACGAGCAGTACTTC
CSARDPVGVYEQYF
>TRBV10-3|few|TRBD2|TRBJ2-3
TGTGCCATCAGTGGGACTAGCGGGCGTAGCACAGATACGCAGTATTTT
CAISGTSGRSTDTQYF
>TRBV29-1|NA|TRBD1|TRBJ1-2
TGCAGCGTTGTTCACAGGGGCTTAGGCTACACCTTC
CSVVHRGLGYTF
>TRBV5-1|many|NA|TRBJ2-7
TGCGCCAGCAGCACCCGGGACTCCTCCTACGAGCAGTACTTC
CASSTRDSSYEQYF
>TRBV20-1|NA|NA|TRBJ1-2
TGCAGTGCTAGAGATGGAGGGCGATTCGACGGCTACACCTTC
CSARDGGRFDGYTF
>TRBV29-1|NA|NA|TRBJ1-1
TGCAGCGTTGATGGTGAAACCGAAGCTTTCTTT
CSVDGETEAFF
>TRBV5-1|NA|TRBD1|TRBJ2-7
TGCGCCAGCAGCTCCACAGGGGGTCGCTCCTACGAGCAGTACTTC
CASSSTGGRSYEQYF
>TRBV6-2/TRBV6-3|few|NA|TRBJ1-2
TGTGCCAGCATGGGCAACAACTATGGCTACACCTTC
CASMGNNYGYTF
>TRBV7-2|NA|TRBD2|TRBJ2-2
TGTGCCAGCAGCTTAGAAGAACGCGGGAGTCCCGGGGAGCTGTTTTTT
CASSLEERGSPGELFF
>TRBV6-2/TRBV6-3|many|NA|TRBJ1-5
TGTGCCAGCGGGGATCAGCCCCAGCATTTT
CASGDQPQHF
>TRBV5-1|few|NA|TRBJ2-2
TGCGCCAGCAGCTTGTACACAGGGAGCACCGGGGAGCTGTTTTTT
CASSLYTGSTGELFF
>TRBV20-1|few|TRBD2|TRBJ2-3
TGCAGTGCTACTATTAGCGGGACCACAGATACGCAGTATTTT
CSATISGTTDTQYF
>TRBV7-2|many|NA|TRBJ2-1
TGTGCCAGCACCTCATCCGTATTTAGCGGCGATGAGCAGTTCTTC
CASTSSVFSGDEQFF
>TRBV10-3|few|NA|TRBJ1-5
TGTGCCATCGGTATCGGGGGCAATCAGCCCCAGCATTTT
CAIGIGGNQPQHF
>TRBV6-1|few|NA|TRBJ2-7
TGTGCCAGCAGTGAACCGGGAATGGAGTACTTC
CASSEPGMEYF
>TRBV7-9|NA|NA|TRBJ2-3
TGTGCAGCAGGGTTGGGGGGGCCAGATACGCAGTATTTT
CAAGLGGPDTQYF
>TRBV7-9|NA|TRBD1|TRBJ1-1
TGTGCCAGCAGCTCCTCAGGGGGGAATGAAGCTTTCTTT
CASSSSGGNEAFF
>TRBV6-1|NA|TRBD1|TRBJ1-1
TGTGCTGGACAGGGGAGATCTTTCTTT
CAGQGRSFF
>TRBV5-1|few|NA|TRBJ2-1
TGCGCCAGCAGCCCAGGAATCAGCTCCTACAATGAGCAGTTCTTC
CASSPGISSYNEQFF
>TRBV25-1|many|NA|TRBJ1-1
TGTGCCAGCAGTGCCGGGGGGACACTGAACACTGAAGCTTTCTTT
CASSAGGTLNTEAFF
>TRBV7-2|NA|TRBD1|TRBJ2-1
TGTGCCAGCAGCTACCAGGGGGCGCCCAACAATGAGCAGTTCTTC
CASSYQGAPNNEQFF
>TRBV11-3|NA|NA|TRBJ2-7
TGTGCCAGCAGCTTGTCGGACAGAGTCTACTACGAGCAGTACTTC
CASSLSDRVYYEQYF
>TRBV7-8|NA|NA|TRBJ2-1
TGTGCCAGCAGCTTCCAGGGGACCTCCTACAATGAGCAGTTCTTC
CASSFQGTSYNEQFF
>TRBV29-1|NA|NA|TRBJ2-7
TGCAGCGCCGGACCAGACTCCTACGAGCAGTACTTC
CSAGPDSYEQYF
>TRBV20-1|NA|TRBD2|TRBJ2-2
TGCAGTGCTAGCGCAGCGGGGCGGAACACCGGGGAGCTGTTTTTT
CSASAAGRNTGELFF
>TRBV12-3/TRBV12-4|NA|TRBD1|TRBJ1-3
TGTGCCAGCAGTTTCAGGGGGACAGACACCATATATTTT
CASSFRGTDTIYF
>TRBV6-1|NA|NA|TRBJ1-6
TGTGCCAGCAGTGGCGGTAGAAACTCACCCCTCCACTTT
CASSGGRNSPLHF
>TRBV10-3|NA|TRBD2|TRBJ2-7
TGTGCCATCAGTGAGTCGAAGGGACTAGCCATAGAGCAGTACTTC
CAISESKGLAIEQYF
>TRBV20-1|few|TRBD1|TRBJ2-5
TGCAGTGCTAGAGGGCCGAGGGGGCAAAAGACCCAGTACTTC
CSARGPRGQKTQYF
>TRBV6-5|many|TRBD2|TRBJ2-7
TGTGCCAGCAGTTACGGGACTAGCGGCTTCTACGAGCAGTACTTC
CASSYGTSGFYEQYF
>TRBV6-2/TRBV6-3|NA|NA|TRBJ2-7
TGTGCCAGCAGTTACTCGAGGAGTTGGGACTACGAGCAGTACTTC
CASSYSRSWDYEQYF
>TRBV20-1|few|NA|TRBJ2-7
TGCAGTGCTAGTCATCGGACACCGGGATTTTACGAGCAGTACTTC
CSASHRTPGFYEQYF
>TRBV6-1|NA|NA|TRBJ1-2
TGTGCCAGCAGTCCGCGGGACATCAATCGCTATGGCTACACCTTC
CASSPRDINRYGYTF
>TRBV20-1|many|NA|TRBJ2-5
TGCAGCGCTAGACTAGAGACCCAGTACTTC
CSARLETQYF
>TRBV7-2|many|NA|TRBJ1-5
TGTGCCAGCAGCCAAGGGGCGGTTAGCAATCAGCCCCAGCATTTT
CASSQGAVSNQPQHF
>TRBV9|NA|NA|TRBJ2-3
TGTGCCAGCAGCGAAATACAGGGAGGGCCCCCAGATACGCAGTATTTT
CASSEIQGGPPDTQYF